This T cell receptor beta chain stems from a study of T cell responses to AZD1222 COVID-19 vaccine. Study-wide findings and caveats: Baseline seropositivity characterized only six AZD1222 recipients. Spike as a whole was targeted by vaccine-associated CD4 TCRs, dominant at 160-218 and 743-854.

In regard to this clone: The antigen remains unidentified.

Trimming at V came to 0 bases and at J to 5 bases, leaving 8 bases not matched to a gene. Germline-derived CDR1 and CDR2 are MDHEN and SYDVKM. There are 16 residues in the CDR3. Sequenced by immunoSEQ multiplex PCR; TCRdb stores in-frame clones only, minus some. The sample holds roughly 93,000 clones, under 90% seen once. The chain couples TRBV28 to TRBJ1-2, with 8 bases fitting TRBD1. The sample consisted of peripheral blood, taken on day 0 of AZD1222 vaccination. This sequence originates from an adult in good health. CDR3 residues: CASSLWKTGAPYGYTF. In DNA, the CDR3 is TGTGCCAGCAGTTTATGGAAGACAGGGGCCCCTTATGGCTACACCTTC.